One sample yielded the 21 T cell receptor beta chains listed below, sequenced in a study of glioma-infiltrating T cells after dendritic cell vaccination. The time point: after dendritic cell vaccination, including at tumor progression/relapse. The repertoire was sequenced with immunoSEQ multiplex PCR; TCRdb's copy has only in-frame clones and lacks some. The top ten hold about 6.8% of the sample, which has about 82,000 clones, 83% seen once. Sequencing was performed on blood, taken after dendritic cell vaccination. The source is a human donor with glioblastoma.

V is TRBV7-6 and J is TRBJ2-5, with D perhaps matching TRBD2 (5 bases). This CDR3 has 15 amino acids. Germline CDR1 is SGHVS and CDR2 is FNYEAQ. With 0 bases removed from V and 2 bases from J, the gap between germline ends came to 10 bases. The CDR3 DNA reads TGTGCCAGCAGCTTAGCGTCGGCGGGTCAAGAGACCCAGTACTTC. Its translation is CASSLASAGQETQYF.

Only one count was recorded for this clone. The rearrangement links TRBV7-9 to TRBJ1-1; no reliable D call. The CDR3 has 16 residues. V was shortened by 5 bases and J by 4 bases, with 20 bases between the two germline ends. From germline, CDR1 is SEHNR and CDR2 FQNEAQ (reference sequence). The CDR3 here is CASSPRDRGSGTEAFF. The CDR3 DNA reads TGTGCCAGCAGCCCGCGGGATAGAGGGAGTGGCACTGAAGCTTTCTTT.

The V and J genes are TRBV5-1 and TRBJ1-2; D unresolved. Per the germline V gene, CDR1 is SGHRS and CDR2 is YFSETQ. V lost 0 bases and J 0 bases, leaving 9 bases between the germline ends. The CDR3 is 15 residues long. CDR3 amino acids: CASSLAVTTNYGYTF. In DNA form, the CDR3 reads TGCGCCAGCAGCTTGGCCGTGACAACTAACTATGGCTACACCTTC.

This chain joins TRBV6-4 and TRBJ2-3; 7 nucleotides agree with TRBD1. The junction had 2 bases not matched to a gene; V was cut back by 0 bases and J by 2 bases. CDR3 size: 15 residues. Germline V lookup: CDR1 MRHNA, CDR2 SNTAGT. The DNA of the CDR3 is TGTGCCAGCAGTGACTCGACAGGGCACACAGATACGCAGTATTTT. As protein: CASSDSTGHTDTQYF.

The chain recombines TRBV7-2 with TRBJ2-7; the D is unclear. CDR3 length: 15 residues. Germline V gene sequence: CDR1 SGHTA, CDR2 FQGNSA. Trimming took off 4 bases at V and 3 bases at J, with 16 bases between the two ends. The CDR3 reads CASSSRLKQGYEQYF. The CDR3 region has the DNA TGTGCCAGCAGCTCCCGACTCAAACAAGGCTACGAGCAGTACTTC.

The chain employs TRBV6-1 and TRBJ1-6, with 8 bases identical to TRBD1. The V gene's germline CDR1 is MNHNS and CDR2 SASEGT. This CDR3 spans 15 amino acids. The V segment lost 4 bases and the J segment 8 bases; nucleotides outside the gene matches: 7. The CDR3 loop reads CASSVKDRVDSPLHF. CDR3 sequence (DNA): TGTGCCAGCAGTGTAAAGGACAGGGTAGATTCACCCCTCCACTTT.

CDR3 in DNA: TGTGCCACCGGGACTTCGCCTTTGAACACTGAAGCTTTCTTT. It is translated as CATGTSPLNTEAFF. The V and J genes are TRBV19 and TRBJ1-1, with TRBD1 as a possible D gene (5 bases). This CDR3 is 14 amino acids long. Trimming cost V 10 bases and J 0 bases, with 15 bases left between them. CDR1 and CDR2 from the germline V gene are LNHDA and SQIVND (reference sequence).

The J gene is TRBJ1-4, the V gene TRBV4-1; D is uncertain. CDR3 length: 16 amino acids. Germline assignment: CDR1 MGHRA and CDR2 YSYEKL. The germline V and J ends were trimmed by 4 bases and 8 bases, with 20 bases remaining between them. CDR3 nucleotides: TGCGCCAGCAGCCCTAGCCAAGTCCAAACGAGGGAAAAACTGTTTTTT. Protein sequence: CASSPSQVQTREKLFF.

J is TRBJ1-2 and V is TRBV9; tentative D call: TRBD1 (5 bases). The CDR3 totals 18 residues. Trimming stripped 1 base from V and 7 bases from J, with 26 bases between. Germline V gene lookup returns CDR1 SGDLS and CDR2 YYNGEE. CDR3 region: CASSVSQLTGTEGGGYTF. CDR3 DNA: TGTGCCAGCAGCGTATCCCAGTTAACCGGGACGGAGGGAGGTGGCTACACCTTC.

The chain recombines TRBV2 with TRBJ1-3; D not resolved. Deletions cut 5 bases from V and 0 bases from J, with 5 bases between. The CDR3 runs 13 residues. Germline V gene data show CDR1 as SNHLY and CDR2 as FYNNEI. The CDR3 nucleotides are TGTGCCAGCAGTCTGAGCTCTGGAAACACCATATATTTT. It encodes CASSLSSGNTIYF.

This clone was found a few times. This sequence joins TRBV6-1 and TRBJ1-6; a weak D match, TRBD1 (6 bases). Trimming took off 1 base at V and 6 bases at J, with 13 bases between the two ends. The length of the CDR3 is 16 residues. CDR1 is MNHNS and CDR2 is SASEGT in the germline V gene. CDR3 DNA sequence: TGTGCCAGCAGTGAAGAGGACCAAGGGGGTAATTCACCCCTCCACTTT. It yields the protein CASSEEDQGGNSPLHF.

The J gene is TRBJ2-3, the V gene TRBV6-1; a weak D match, TRBD2 (7 bases). The V gene lost 8 bases and the J gene lost 4 bases, with 19 bases spanning the gap. Germline V gives CDR1 MNHNS, CDR2 SASEGT. The CDR3 is made up of 15 amino acids. CDR3 DNA: TGTGCCAGCGCGGGCGGGGGCACAGTGGCAGATACGCAGTATTTT. This sequence encodes CASAGGGTVADTQYF.

The chain couples TRBV19 to TRBJ1-6; D gene unclear. Germline V gene data show CDR1 as LNHDA and CDR2 as SQIVND (reference sequence). V lost 2 bases and J lost 6, with 8 bases in between. The CDR3 sequence is 14 residues long. CDR3 in DNA: TGTGCCAGTAGTATACAGATGATTAATTCACCCCTCCACTTT. Its protein product is CASSIQMINSPLHF.

This chain uses TRBV6-1 with TRBJ1-2; possibly TRBD1 for D (5 bases). The CDR3 is 14 residues long. The germline gives CDR1 MNHNS, CDR2 SASEGT. V was cut by 2 bases and J by 4 bases, with 11 bases left in between. CDR3 nucleotide sequence: TGTGCCAGCAGTGAACTCGGAGGGGTCTATGGCTACACCTTC. It is translated as CASSELGGVYGYTF.

The rearrangement uses TRBV2 and TRBJ1-6; 8 bases fit TRBD1. CDR3 length equals 14 residues. The ends lost 6 bases at V and 6 bases at J; junction bases unmatched: 4. Germline CDR1 SNHLY, CDR2 FYNNEI. This chain's CDR3 is CASRTGASNSPLHF. The CDR3, as DNA: TGTGCCAGCAGGACAGGGGCGAGTAATTCACCCCTCCACTTT.

The chain joins TRBV2 to TRBJ2-3, with 10 bases that match TRBD2. From germline, CDR1 is SNHLY and CDR2 FYNNEI. The V and J ends lost 5 bases and 7 bases, in that order; junction bases with no gene match: 6. The CDR3 runs to 14 residues. The CDR3 sequence: CASSSGGGTNTQYF. For the CDR3, the DNA is TGTGCCAGCAGTAGCGGGGGGGGAACAAATACGCAGTATTTT.

Worth noting for this clone: Within the sample, other DNA sequences also encode this same CDR3. This chain connects TRBV18 to TRBJ1-1; perhaps TRBD1 as D (5 bases). The CDR3 extends over 14 amino acids. Germline CDR1 and CDR2: KGHSH and LQKENI. The germline V and J ends were trimmed by 3 bases and 1 base, with 9 bases remaining between them. This CDR3 reads CASSPARENTEAFF. The CDR3 coding sequence is TGTGCCAGCTCACCGGCCAGGGAGAACACTGAAGCTTTCTTT.

The chain uses TRBV4-2 and TRBJ1-2; D is undetermined. V was cut by 3 bases and J by 2 bases, with 13 bases left in between. The CDR3 has 15 amino acids. CDR1 and CDR2 (germline): LGHNA, YNFKEQ. CDR3 DNA: TGTGCCAGCAGCCAGGCTCCTCCGGGGAACTATGGCTACACCTTC. It codes for CASSQAPPGNYGYTF.

The table lists this clone with a count of one. The chain is built from TRBV19 and TRBJ1-6; a weak D match, TRBD1 (6 bases). CDR1 and CDR2 (germline): LNHDA, SQIVND (reference sequence). There are 13 residues in the CDR3. Trimming took 4 bases from V and 7 from J, leaving 8 bases between them. The CDR3 nucleotides are TGTGCCAGTAGTAATACAGGGAATTCACCCCTCCACTTT. Translation gives CASSNTGNSPLHF.

V is TRBV7-2 and J is TRBJ1-2; 7 bases align to TRBD1. The germline V gene has CDR1 SGHTA and CDR2 FQGNSA. The junction had 11 bases not matched to a gene; V was cut back by 5 bases and J by 8 bases. The CDR3 is 14 residues long. The CDR3 nucleotides read TGTGCCAGCAGCCGCTTGAGGACAGGTGTAGGCTACACCTTC. Its translation is CASSRLRTGVGYTF.

With regard to this clone: This same CDR3 is encoded by further DNA sequences in the sample. This chain's CDR3 is CASSLGQGASTEAFF. The CDR3, as DNA: TGTGCCAGCAGCTTAGGACAGGGGGCAAGCACTGAAGCTTTCTTT. The chain recombines TRBV13 with TRBJ1-1; 9 bases align to TRBD1. V lost 0 bases and J lost 4; bases outside the gene matches: 3. Looked up from germline, CDR1 is PRHDT and CDR2 is FYEKMQ (reference sequence). This CDR3 contains 15 residues.